This T cell receptor beta chain was retrieved from a study of blood T cell repertoires in COVID-19. The wider study: PBMCs, B-cell-depleted T cells, or T cells provided the cDNA or gDNA that made up the material.

The V gene's germline CDR1 is WSHSY and CDR2 SAAADI. The CDR3 is 15 amino acids. V shed 7 bases, J shed 2 bases, and the junction held 6 bases outside the gene matches. The method was immunoSEQ multiplex PCR; TCRdb's version includes in-frame clones alone and lacks a portion of them. The sample has 70,000 to 80,000 clones; 75% to 90% are singletons. The specimen was peripheral blood. The genes are TRBV10-2 and TRBJ1-3; 9 positions agree with TRBD1. The receptor's source is a woman older than 75 with active or convalescent COVID-19. CDR3 in DNA: TGCGCCAGCACCCCGGGACAGGGCACTGGAAACACCATATATTTT. Encoded protein: CASTPGQGTGNTIYF.